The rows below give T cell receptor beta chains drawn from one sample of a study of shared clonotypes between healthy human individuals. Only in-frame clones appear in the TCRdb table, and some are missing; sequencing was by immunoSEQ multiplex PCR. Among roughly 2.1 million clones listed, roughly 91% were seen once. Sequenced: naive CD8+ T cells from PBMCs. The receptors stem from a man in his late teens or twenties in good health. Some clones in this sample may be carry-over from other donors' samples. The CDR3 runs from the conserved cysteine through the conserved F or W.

CDR3: CASSLAPVLYNEQFF
V: TRBV7-8

CDR3: CASSTDPSSGNTIYF
V: TRBV9

CDR3: CASSDPPGLADLNEQFF
V: TRBV2

CDR3: CASRWGAQETQYF
V: TRBV7-9

CDR3: CASSSGWEQYF
V: TRBV7-9

CDR3: CASSDGAGVYGELFF
V: TRBV9

CDR3: CATWNTGELFF
V: TRBV10-3

CDR3: CASSYTGNRNQPQHF
V: TRBV6-5

CDR3: CASSPGRINQPQHF
V: TRBV6-1

CDR3: CASSSRTRGQDTEAFF
V: TRBV28